This is a list of T cell receptor beta chains from one sample in a study of shared clonotypes between healthy human individuals. TCRdb keeps only in-frame clones here, not all; method: immunoSEQ multiplex PCR. The table lists fewer than 850,000 clones, roughly 88% of them singletons. Sequenced sample: memory CD8+ T cells from PBMCs. These receptors came from a man aged 18 to 35 in good health. Some clones in this sample may be carry-over from other donors' samples. The CDR3 runs from the conserved cysteine through the conserved F or W. The order of the fields is D gene, J gene, clone size, V gene, CDR3 DNA, CDR3 protein. D genes are given only for firm matches. The listing skips clone size in some rows; elsewhere it reads once, few, many or a size class.

>-|TRBJ2-5|-|TRBV28
TGTGCCAGCAGTCCGCCTCACACCACCCGGGAGACCCAGTACTTC
CASSPPHTTRETQYF
>-|TRBJ2-2|-|TRBV29-1
TGCACCGTTGCTCCCGCGAACACCGGGGAGCTGTTTTTT
CTVAPANTGELFF
>-|TRBJ2-6|-|TRBV4-2
TGTGCCAGCAGCCAAGATGGAACGGTAACTGGGGCCAACGTCCTGACTTTC
CASSQDGTVTGANVLTF
>-|TRBJ1-4|-|TRBV25-1
TGTGCCAGCAGTGATGAGGAGGAACATGAAAAACTGTTTTTT
CASSDEEEHEKLFF
>TRBD1|TRBJ1-1|-|TRBV27
TGTGCCAGCGGTTTTCTGGGGACAGTGAACACTGAAGCTTTCTTT
CASGFLGTVNTEAFF
>-|TRBJ2-5|-|TRBV11-2
TGTGCCAGCAGCTGGTTGGTGGGGCCAGCCCGGGAGACCCAGTACTTC
CASSWLVGPARETQYF
>TRBD2|TRBJ2-1|-|TRBV2
TGTGCCAGCAGTGAAGTGGTAGCGGGAGATATAAATGAGCAGTTCTTC
CASSEVVAGDINEQFF
>-|TRBJ1-1|-|TRBV15
TGTGCCACCAGCACCGAGAAGAACACTGAAGCTTTCTTT
CATSTEKNTEAFF
>TRBD2|TRBJ2-3|-|TRBV5-4
TGTGCCAGCAGCCTTAAGCGGGAGACGGGGGATACGCAGTATTTT
CASSLKRETGDTQYF
>-|TRBJ2-2|-|TRBV7-3
TGTGCCAGCAGCCCAACGGGGACTCAAAACACCGGGGAGCTGTTTTTT
CASSPTGTQNTGELFF
>TRBD1|TRBJ2-1|-|TRBV28
TGTGCCAGCAGTTTTTATGGACAGGGGGCGGATGAGCAGTTCTTC
CASSFYGQGADEQFF
>TRBD1|TRBJ1-1|-|TRBV6-5
TGTGCCAGCATCGAACCCAGGGGGCAGGTCACTGAAGCTTTCTTT
CASIEPRGQVTEAFF
>-|TRBJ1-1|-|TRBV5-4
TGTGCCAGCAGCTTGGGCGACAAGAACACTGAAGCTTTCTTT
CASSLGDKNTEAFF
>-|TRBJ2-1|-|TRBV7-3
TGTGCCAGCAGGGCGGGCTATGAGCAGTTCTTC
CASRAGYEQFF
>TRBD2|TRBJ2-1|-|TRBV7-3
TGTGCCAGCAGCTTAGTAGCGGGAGACCGCTACAATGAGCAGTTCTTC
CASSLVAGDRYNEQFF
>TRBD1|TRBJ1-2|-|TRBV7-8
TGTGCCAGCAGCTCCCCGGGACAGGGGAATGGCTACACCTTC
CASSSPGQGNGYTF
>TRBD1|TRBJ1-1|once|TRBV6-1
TGTGCCAGCAGGGAAGACAGGGGGAACACTGAAGCTTTCTTT
CASREDRGNTEAFF
>-|TRBJ1-3|-|TRBV4-1
TGCGCCAGCAGCCAAGTTCAGGGTCATAGAAACACCATATATTTT
CASSQVQGHRNTIYF
>TRBD2|TRBJ2-1|-|TRBV6-1
TGTGCCAGCAGTGAAGGGGAGGGAGCTCCCTACAATGAGCAGTTCTTC
CASSEGEGAPYNEQFF
>TRBD2|TRBJ2-7|-|TRBV29-1
TGCAGCGTTGAAGTCGGTAGCGGGAGGGCCTACGAGCAGTACTTC
CSVEVGSGRAYEQYF
>TRBD2|TRBJ2-3|-|TRBV5-1
TGCGCCAGCAGCGAAGGGACTAGCGGTAGCACAGATACGCAGTATTTT
CASSEGTSGSTDTQYF
>-|TRBJ1-3|many|TRBV7-6
TGTGCCAGCAGCCCCAAGCTGTTGGGGGGGTTTCGAACGCCTGGAAACACCATATATTTT
CASSPKLLGGFRTPGNTIYF
>TRBD2|TRBJ2-3|-|TRBV7-2
TGTGCCAGCAGCTTAAGAACGGGAGGGCGGTGGGCGAGCACAGATACGCAGTATTTT
CASSLRTGGRWASTDTQYF
>-|TRBJ2-4|-|TRBV4-1
TGCGCCAGCAGGGGGATGGGGGGACCGGACATTCAGTACTTC
CASRGMGGPDIQYF
>-|TRBJ1-1|few|TRBV19
TGTGCCAGTAGTCTCAGGGAACTGAACACTGAAGCTTTCTTT
CASSLRELNTEAFF
>TRBD2|TRBJ2-1|-|TRBV9
TGTGCCAGCAGCGTGGTAGCGGGAGGGGGACATGAGCAGTTCTTC
CASSVVAGGGHEQFF
>-|TRBJ2-5|-|TRBV6-1
TGTGCCAGCAGGGAGGGTCCAAGGACCCAGTACTTC
CASREGPRTQYF
>TRBD2|TRBJ2-7|once|TRBV10-3
TGTGCCATCAGTGTATTTTCGCAGGCAGGCAGCGGGACCTCCTACGAGCAGTACTTC
CAISVFSQAGSGTSYEQYF
>TRBD2|TRBJ2-1|-|TRBV11-1
TGTGCCAGCAGCTTAGCACCTAGCGGGAGTGATGAGCAGTTCTTC
CASSLAPSGSDEQFF
>-|TRBJ1-1|-|TRBV6-1
TGTGCCAGCAGTGAGTACAAGGTTGGCATGAACACTGAAGCTTTCTTT
CASSEYKVGMNTEAFF
>-|TRBJ2-1|-|TRBV6-6
TGTGCCAGCAGTTTCCAACATTACAATGAGCAGTTCTTC
CASSFQHYNEQFF
>-|TRBJ2-7|-|TRBV14
TGTGCCAGCAGCCTGCTCTCCTACGAGCAGTACTTC
CASSLLSYEQYF
>-|TRBJ1-1|-|TRBV7-9
TGTGCCAGCAGCTTAAGGGATCGGGGACACTGGGACACTGAAGCTTTCTTT
CASSLRDRGHWDTEAFF
>-|TRBJ2-3|few|TRBV7-9
TGTGCCAGCAGCTACCGGGACCCCCGCACAGATACGCAGTATTTT
CASSYRDPRTDTQYF
>TRBD1|TRBJ2-7|once|TRBV30
TGTGCCTGGAACCTCGGGACAGTATACGAGCAGTACTTC
CAWNLGTVYEQYF
>TRBD1|TRBJ1-1|few|TRBV2
TGTGCCACCCGACAGGGGAACACTGAAGCTTTCTTT
CATRQGNTEAFF
>-|TRBJ2-5|-|TRBV5-1
TGCGCCAGCAGCTTGGTTCGACCTCAAGAGACCCAGTACTTC
CASSLVRPQETQYF
>TRBD1|TRBJ2-7|-|TRBV30
TGTGCCTGGAGTGGACTAACCGGGACAGGGGCGGTTCGGACGGGCGAGCAGTACTTC
CAWSGLTGTGAVRTGEQYF
>-|TRBJ2-6|-|TRBV7-8
TGTGCCAGCAGCTTCGGAAGGCCTGGGGCCAACGTCCTGACTTTC
CASSFGRPGANVLTF
>-|TRBJ2-2|-|TRBV28
TGTGCCAGCACCCTCCTTAGGGGAAGTAACGGGGAGCTGTTTTTT
CASTLLRGSNGELFF
>-|TRBJ2-7|-|TRBV28
TGTGCCAGCAGTTTAGGCGGCTACACTTCCTACGAGCAGTACTTC
CASSLGGYTSYEQYF
>-|TRBJ1-1|-|TRBV14
TGTGCCAGCAGCCAGAGGACGGGGAACACTGAAGCTTTCTTT
CASSQRTGNTEAFF
>TRBD1|TRBJ2-7|-|TRBV28
TGTGCCAGCAGCTGGACAGGGAGCTACGAGCAGTACTTC
CASSWTGSYEQYF
>-|TRBJ2-7|once|TRBV4-1
TGCGCCAGCAGCCAAGTTTATAGCGGTCCCTCCTACGAGCAGTACTTC
CASSQVYSGPSYEQYF
>TRBD2|TRBJ2-2|-|TRBV2
TGTGCCAGCATCGGGGCGGGAGGAACGAACACCGGGGAGCTGTTTTTT
CASIGAGGTNTGELFF
>TRBD2|TRBJ2-1|-|TRBV7-8
TGTGCCAGCAGCCCCCTAGCGGGAGGCTCCTACAATGAGCAGTTCTTC
CASSPLAGGSYNEQFF
>-|TRBJ2-7|-|TRBV6-5
TGTGCCAGCAGTTACTCCGACAGTAGCTCCTACGAGCAGTACTTC
CASSYSDSSSYEQYF
>TRBD1|TRBJ2-1|-|TRBV7-9
TGTGCCAGCAGCCCCCCCGGGACAGGATCCCTCAATGAGCAGTTCTTC
CASSPPGTGSLNEQFF
>-|TRBJ2-2|-|TRBV6-4
TGTGCCAGCAGTGATAGCGCGTGGGCCGGAGAGCTGTTTTTT
CASSDSAWAGELFF
>TRBD1|TRBJ1-1|-|TRBV12-5
TGTGCTAGTGGTTTGGACAGGGGGTCCGAAGCTTTCTTT
CASGLDRGSEAFF
>TRBD2|TRBJ2-6|once|TRBV5-4
TGTGCCAGCAGCTTGGGGGGCAGGGTAGCGGGAGGCTCTGGGGCCAACGTCCTGACTTTC
CASSLGGRVAGGSGANVLTF
>-|TRBJ1-6|-|TRBV10-3
TGTGCCATCAGTGAGGGACTCGGGAGTTCACCCCTCCACTTT
CAISEGLGSSPLHF
>-|TRBJ1-2|-|TRBV10-2
TGCGCCAGCAGTGACTCGAGGGGCTATGGCTACACCTTC
CASSDSRGYGYTF
>-|TRBJ2-5|-|TRBV2
TGTGCCAGCACCGACCAGGGCGGGAAAGAGACCCAGTACTTC
CASTDQGGKETQYF
>-|TRBJ1-1|once|TRBV10-3
TGTGCCATCAAGCAGGGGATGGCTGAAGCTTTCTTT
CAIKQGMAEAFF
>-|TRBJ1-2|-|TRBV27
TGTGCCAGCAGTTTACTGTCAGGGTTTGGCTACACCTTC
CASSLLSGFGYTF
>-|TRBJ2-3|-|TRBV6-4
TGTGCCAGCAGTGCCGGGGAAAAAGATACGCAGTATTTT
CASSAGEKDTQYF
>TRBD2|TRBJ2-7|-|TRBV5-4
TGTGCCAGCAGCTTGAGGCGGGAGAGGGACGAGCAGTACTTC
CASSLRRERDEQYF
>-|TRBJ1-3|-|TRBV7-9
TGTGCCAGCAGCAGGGGACCATCGAGCTCTGGAAACACCATATATTTT
CASSRGPSSSGNTIYF
>-|TRBJ1-1|-|TRBV11-2
TGTGCCAGCAGCTTAGGCCCGGGACTGCTTAACACTGAAGCTTTCTTT
CASSLGPGLLNTEAFF